These T cell receptor beta chains were read from a single sample in a study of control samples from healthy donors and cancer patients. Sequenced by immunoSEQ multiplex PCR; TCRdb stores in-frame clones only, minus some. The data contain about 170,000 clones, 70% to 90% of them singletons. Sequencing was performed on blood. The source is a man aged 25 to 40 in good health. The CDR3 runs from the conserved cysteine through the conserved F or W. D genes are given only for firm matches. The listing skips clone size in some rows; elsewhere it reads once, few, many or a size class.

d_gene: .; j_gene: TRBJ2-3; v_gene: TRBV7-3; abundance: .; CDR3nt: TGTGCCAGCAGCTTAGATTGGGGTAGAACAGATACGCAGTATTTT; CDR3aa: CASSLDWGRTDTQYF
d_gene: .; j_gene: TRBJ2-1; v_gene: TRBV14; abundance: .; CDR3nt: TGTGCCAGCAGCCGGCGGGGAAGGGAGAAAACCGACGGTGAGCAGTTCTTC; CDR3aa: CASSRRGREKTDGEQFF
d_gene: .; j_gene: TRBJ1-5; v_gene: TRBV7-9; abundance: .; CDR3nt: TGTGCCAGCAGCTTAGTAAATCGGGGTCTGAATCAGCCCCAGCATTTT; CDR3aa: CASSLVNRGLNQPQHF
d_gene: .; j_gene: TRBJ2-7; v_gene: TRBV5-4; abundance: .; CDR3nt: TGTGCCAGCAGCCCGGGATATTGGTGGGAGGACACCTACGAGCAGTACTTC; CDR3aa: CASSPGYWWEDTYEQYF
d_gene: .; j_gene: TRBJ1-4; v_gene: TRBV19; abundance: .; CDR3nt: TGTGCCAGTACCGGGGGAGCAGTTAGTGAAAAACTGTTTTTT; CDR3aa: CASTGGAVSEKLFF
d_gene: .; j_gene: TRBJ1-5; v_gene: TRBV27; abundance: once; CDR3nt: TGTGCCAGCAGTTTCGGCACCCATCAGCCCCAGCATTTT; CDR3aa: CASSFGTHQPQHF
d_gene: TRBD2; j_gene: TRBJ2-7; v_gene: TRBV30; abundance: .; CDR3nt: TGTGCCTGGAGTGTCTGGGGGGGACCCTACGAGCAGTACTTC; CDR3aa: CAWSVWGGPYEQYF
d_gene: TRBD2; j_gene: TRBJ2-1; v_gene: TRBV9; abundance: .; CDR3nt: TGTGCCAGCAGCGTAGCTACGGGGGGAAGGTGGAATGAGCAGTTCTTC; CDR3aa: CASSVATGGRWNEQFF
d_gene: TRBD1; j_gene: TRBJ1-1; v_gene: TRBV5-1; abundance: few; CDR3nt: TGCGCCAGCAGTTCCGGGACAGGGCCGAACACTGAAGCTTTCTTT; CDR3aa: CASSSGTGPNTEAFF
d_gene: .; j_gene: TRBJ2-5; v_gene: TRBV7-8; abundance: few; CDR3nt: TGTGCCAGCAGCTTAGGCCATATCAAAGAGACCCAGTACTTC; CDR3aa: CASSLGHIKETQYF
d_gene: .; j_gene: TRBJ1-6; v_gene: TRBV19; abundance: .; CDR3nt: TGTGCCAGTAGTCCAGGGGAGGATAATTCACCCCTCCACTTT; CDR3aa: CASSPGEDNSPLHF
d_gene: .; j_gene: TRBJ1-2; v_gene: TRBV5-4; abundance: few; CDR3nt: TGTGCCAGCAGCTTGGATCAGACAGGTTATGGCTACACCTTC; CDR3aa: CASSLDQTGYGYTF
d_gene: TRBD2; j_gene: TRBJ2-2; v_gene: TRBV30; abundance: .; CDR3nt: TGTGCCTGGAGTGTAGGACTAGCGGGGCACGGGGAGCTGTTTTTT; CDR3aa: CAWSVGLAGHGELFF
d_gene: .; j_gene: TRBJ1-1; v_gene: TRBV13; abundance: .; CDR3nt: TGTGCCAGCAGCTTAGACCCGGGCGTTAACACTGAAGCTTTCTTT; CDR3aa: CASSLDPGVNTEAFF
d_gene: .; j_gene: TRBJ1-5; v_gene: TRBV19; abundance: .; CDR3nt: TGTGCCAGTAGTATTGGAGGAGGAGCAGGCGTCAATCAGCCCCAGCATTTT; CDR3aa: CASSIGGGAGVNQPQHF
d_gene: TRBD1; j_gene: TRBJ1-1; v_gene: TRBV5-1; abundance: .; CDR3nt: TGCGCCAGCAGTGACAGGGAGAGGGGAACTGAAGCTTTCTTT; CDR3aa: CASSDRERGTEAFF
d_gene: .; j_gene: TRBJ1-1; v_gene: TRBV27; abundance: .; CDR3nt: TGTGCCAGCAGCGGGGACTTACAGGGCACTGAAGCTTTCTTT; CDR3aa: CASSGDLQGTEAFF
d_gene: .; j_gene: TRBJ1-4; v_gene: TRBV29-1; abundance: few; CDR3nt: TGCAGCGTTGAAAATATAGCCGAAAATGAAAAACTGTTTTTT; CDR3aa: CSVENIAENEKLFF
d_gene: TRBD1; j_gene: TRBJ2-2; v_gene: TRBV10-3; abundance: .; CDR3nt: TGTGCCATCGGTGGCAGGGGGTGGACCGGGGAGCTGTTTTTT; CDR3aa: CAIGGRGWTGELFF
d_gene: .; j_gene: TRBJ2-3; v_gene: TRBV5-1; abundance: .; CDR3nt: TGCGCCAGCAGCCACACCTGGGGGTACACAGATACGCAGTATTTT; CDR3aa: CASSHTWGYTDTQYF
d_gene: .; j_gene: TRBJ1-5; v_gene: TRBV7-9; abundance: .; CDR3nt: TGTGCCAGCAGTTCCCTCGGGAATCAGCCCCAGCATTTT; CDR3aa: CASSSLGNQPQHF
d_gene: TRBD2; j_gene: TRBJ2-2; v_gene: TRBV27; abundance: .; CDR3nt: TGTGCCAGCAGTTTATTTGCTGGACTAGCGGTTAACACCGGGGAGCTGTTTTTT; CDR3aa: CASSLFAGLAVNTGELFF
d_gene: .; j_gene: TRBJ1-5; v_gene: TRBV18; abundance: .; CDR3nt: TGTGCCAGCTCACCACCAGGGGGGAAGCCCCAGCATTTT; CDR3aa: CASSPPGGKPQHF
d_gene: TRBD1; j_gene: TRBJ2-7; v_gene: TRBV24-1; abundance: .; CDR3nt: TGTGCCACCAGTGACTCTAGGACAGGGAAGACCTACGAGCAGTACTTC; CDR3aa: CATSDSRTGKTYEQYF
d_gene: TRBD1; j_gene: TRBJ2-1; v_gene: TRBV5-1; abundance: .; CDR3nt: TGCGCCAGCAGCTTGACAGGGGGGTCCTACAATGAGCAGTTCTTC; CDR3aa: CASSLTGGSYNEQFF
d_gene: TRBD1; j_gene: TRBJ1-1; v_gene: TRBV14; abundance: .; CDR3nt: TGTGCCAGCAGCCAAGAAGGGGGCGGAGCTTTCTTT; CDR3aa: CASSQEGGGAFF
d_gene: TRBD2; j_gene: TRBJ2-7; v_gene: TRBV3-1/TRBV3-2; abundance: .; CDR3nt: TGTGCCAGCAGCCAACAGCGGGAGAACGAGCAGTACTTC; CDR3aa: CASSQQRENEQYF
d_gene: TRBD1; j_gene: TRBJ2-2; v_gene: TRBV6-2/TRBV6-3; abundance: .; CDR3nt: TGTGCCAGCAGTTACACGCCCGGACAGGTCAAGACCGGGGAGCTGTTTTTT; CDR3aa: CASSYTPGQVKTGELFF
d_gene: TRBD2; j_gene: TRBJ2-1; v_gene: TRBV28; abundance: .; CDR3nt: TGTGCCAGCAGCCCCGGGTTAGCGGGAGGGGATGAGCAGTTCTTC; CDR3aa: CASSPGLAGGDEQFF
d_gene: TRBD1; j_gene: TRBJ2-3; v_gene: TRBV11-3; abundance: .; CDR3nt: TGTGCCAGCAGCTACGGGACAGCCACAGATACGCAGTATTTT; CDR3aa: CASSYGTATDTQYF
d_gene: TRBD1; j_gene: TRBJ2-7; v_gene: TRBV30; abundance: .; CDR3nt: TGTGCCTGGACCCAAGGACAGGGATACGCCTACGAGCAGTACTTC; CDR3aa: CAWTQGQGYAYEQYF
d_gene: .; j_gene: TRBJ1-1; v_gene: TRBV4-2; abundance: .; CDR3nt: TGTGCCAGCAGCCCCAAACCCTCAGGGACCACTGAAGCTTTCTTT; CDR3aa: CASSPKPSGTTEAFF
d_gene: TRBD2; j_gene: TRBJ2-1; v_gene: TRBV3-1/TRBV3-2; abundance: .; CDR3nt: TGTGCCAGCTCCCGACTAGCGGGGGACAATGAGCAGTTCTTC; CDR3aa: CASSRLAGDNEQFF
d_gene: TRBD2; j_gene: TRBJ2-1; v_gene: TRBV4-3; abundance: .; CDR3nt: TGCGCCAGCAGCAGGCTAGCGGGAAACAATGAGCAGTTCTTC; CDR3aa: CASSRLAGNNEQFF
d_gene: .; j_gene: TRBJ1-2; v_gene: TRBV6-5; abundance: .; CDR3nt: TGTGCCAGCAGTTATCAACTGCGGGGGTATGGCTACACCTTC; CDR3aa: CASSYQLRGYGYTF
d_gene: .; j_gene: TRBJ1-2; v_gene: TRBV28; abundance: .; CDR3nt: TGTGCCAGTAACCGTCGGGGCAGGGGAAGAGATGGCTACACCTTC; CDR3aa: CASNRRGRGRDGYTF
d_gene: .; j_gene: TRBJ1-5; v_gene: TRBV4-1; abundance: .; CDR3nt: TGCGCCAGCAGCCAAGGACAGTCTAGCAATCAGCCCCAGCATTTT; CDR3aa: CASSQGQSSNQPQHF
d_gene: .; j_gene: TRBJ1-2; v_gene: TRBV19; abundance: .; CDR3nt: TGTGCCAGTCGGACGGTCTATGGCTACACCTTC; CDR3aa: CASRTVYGYTF
d_gene: .; j_gene: TRBJ1-3; v_gene: TRBV9; abundance: .; CDR3nt: TGTGCCAGCAGCCCGTCAGCAGGAACAGGAAACACCATATATTTT; CDR3aa: CASSPSAGTGNTIYF